The text below deals with one TCR beta chain. The data derive from a study of control samples from healthy donors and cancer patients. Method: immunoSEQ multiplex PCR; TCRdb's copy keeps in-frame clones and lacks some. The sample gives approximately 87,000 clones, more than 85% of which show up once; around 1.3% is in the top ten. The CDR3 has 15 residues. The germline CDR1 and CDR2 sequences are KGHSH and LQKENI. With 3 bases removed from V and 2 bases from J, the gap between germline ends came to 12 bases. The chain has TRBV18 and TRBJ2-3, with D perhaps matching TRBD2 (7 bases). This clonotype was obtained from a woman in her forties with lung cancer. The sample was PBMCs. CDR3 sequence reads: CASSPGEGHTDTQYF. In DNA form, the CDR3 reads TGTGCCAGCTCACCGGGGGAGGGACACACAGATACGCAGTATTTT. The variable domain in full, completed from reference TRBV18 and TRBJ2-3, reads NAGVMQNPRHLVRRRGQEARLRCSPMKGHSHVYWYRQLPEEGLKFMVYLQKENIIDESGMPKERFSAEFPKEGPSILRIQQVVRGDSAAYFCASSPGEGHTDTQYFGPGTRLTVL.